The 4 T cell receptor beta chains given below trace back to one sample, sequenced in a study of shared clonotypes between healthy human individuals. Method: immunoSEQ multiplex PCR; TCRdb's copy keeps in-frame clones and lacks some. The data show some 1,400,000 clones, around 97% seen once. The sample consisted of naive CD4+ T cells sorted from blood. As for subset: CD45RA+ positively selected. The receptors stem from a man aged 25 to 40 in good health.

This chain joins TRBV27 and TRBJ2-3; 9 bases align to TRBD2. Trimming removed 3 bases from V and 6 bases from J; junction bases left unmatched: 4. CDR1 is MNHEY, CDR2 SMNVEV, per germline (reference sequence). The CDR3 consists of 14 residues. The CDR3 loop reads CASSLGLASDTQYF. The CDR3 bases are TGTGCCAGCAGTTTGGGACTAGCCTCTGATACGCAGTATTTT.

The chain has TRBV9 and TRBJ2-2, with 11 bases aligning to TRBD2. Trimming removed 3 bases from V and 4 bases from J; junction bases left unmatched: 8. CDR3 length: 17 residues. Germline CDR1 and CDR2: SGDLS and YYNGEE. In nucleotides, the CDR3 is TGTGCCAGCAGCGACACGAGACTAGCGGGAATCACCGGGGAGCTGTTTTTT. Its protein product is CASSDTRLAGITGELFF. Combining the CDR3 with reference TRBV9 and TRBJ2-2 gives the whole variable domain DSGVTQTPKHLITATGQRVTLRCSPRSGDLSVYWYQQSLDQGLQFLIQYYNGEERAKGNILERFSAQQFPDLHSELNLSSLELGDSALYFCASSDTRLAGITGELFFGEGSRLTVL.

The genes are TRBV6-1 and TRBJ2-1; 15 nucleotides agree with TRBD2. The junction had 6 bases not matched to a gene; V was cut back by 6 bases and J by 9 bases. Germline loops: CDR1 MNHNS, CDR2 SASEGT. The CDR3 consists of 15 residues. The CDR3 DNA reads TGTGCCAGCAGGGTGGGACTAGCGGGGGGTGGTGAGCAGTTCTTC. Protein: CASRVGLAGGGEQFF.

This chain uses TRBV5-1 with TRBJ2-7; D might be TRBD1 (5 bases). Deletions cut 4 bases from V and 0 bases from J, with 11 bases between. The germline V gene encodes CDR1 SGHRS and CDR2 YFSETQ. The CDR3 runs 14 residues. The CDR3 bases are TGCGCCAGCAGCGCTCTAGGGGTCTCCTACGAGCAGTACTTC. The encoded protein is CASSALGVSYEQYF.